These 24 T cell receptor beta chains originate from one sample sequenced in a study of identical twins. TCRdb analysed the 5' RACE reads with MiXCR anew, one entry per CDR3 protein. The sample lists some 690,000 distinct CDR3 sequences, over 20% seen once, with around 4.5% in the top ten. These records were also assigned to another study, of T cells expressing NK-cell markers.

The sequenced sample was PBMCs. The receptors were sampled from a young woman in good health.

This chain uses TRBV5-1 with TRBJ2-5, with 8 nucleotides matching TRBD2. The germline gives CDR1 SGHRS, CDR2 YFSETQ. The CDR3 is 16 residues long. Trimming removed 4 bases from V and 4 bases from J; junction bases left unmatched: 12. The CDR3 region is CASSTYLAGLPETQYF. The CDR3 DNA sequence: TGCGCCAGCAGCACCTACCTAGCGGGCCTCCCAGAGACCCAGTACTTC. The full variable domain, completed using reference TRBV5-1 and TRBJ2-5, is KAGVTQTPRYLIKTRGQQVTLSCSPISGHRSVSWYQQTPGQGLQFLFEYFSETQRNKGNFPGRFSGRQFSNSRSEMNVSTLELGDSALYLCASSTYLAGLPETQYFGPGTRLLVL.

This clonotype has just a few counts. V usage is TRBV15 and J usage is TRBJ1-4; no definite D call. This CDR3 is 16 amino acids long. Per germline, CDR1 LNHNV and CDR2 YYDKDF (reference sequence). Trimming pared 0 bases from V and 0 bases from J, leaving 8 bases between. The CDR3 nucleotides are TGTGCCACCAGCAGAGATTGGCAAGCAACTAATGAAAAACTGTTTTTT. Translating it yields CATSRDWQATNEKLFF.

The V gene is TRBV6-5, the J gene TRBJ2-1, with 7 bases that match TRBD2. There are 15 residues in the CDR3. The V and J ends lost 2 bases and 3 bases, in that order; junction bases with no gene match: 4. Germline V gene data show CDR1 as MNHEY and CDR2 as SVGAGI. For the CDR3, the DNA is TGTGCCAGCAGTTACGGGGCGGGAGTCTACAATGAGCAGTTCTTC. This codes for CASSYGAGVYNEQFF.

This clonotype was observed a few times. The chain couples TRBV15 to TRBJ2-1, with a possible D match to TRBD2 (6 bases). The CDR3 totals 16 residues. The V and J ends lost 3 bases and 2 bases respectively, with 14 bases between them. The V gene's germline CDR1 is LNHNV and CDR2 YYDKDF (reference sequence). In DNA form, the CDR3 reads TGTGCCACCAGCAGGTCCAGAGCGGGCGCCTACAATGAGCAGTTCTTC. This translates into CATSRSRAGAYNEQFF.

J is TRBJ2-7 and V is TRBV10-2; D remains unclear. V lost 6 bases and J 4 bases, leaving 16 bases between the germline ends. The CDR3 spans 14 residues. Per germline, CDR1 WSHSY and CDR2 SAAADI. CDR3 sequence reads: CASRPALNPYEQYF. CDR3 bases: TGCGCCAGCAGACCGGCCCTTAATCCATACGAGCAGTACTTC.

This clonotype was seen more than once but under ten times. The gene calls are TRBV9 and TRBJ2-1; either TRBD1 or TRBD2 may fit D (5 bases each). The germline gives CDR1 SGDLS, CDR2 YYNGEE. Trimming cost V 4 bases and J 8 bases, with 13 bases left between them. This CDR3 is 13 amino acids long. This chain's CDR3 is CASSLLGTDEQFF. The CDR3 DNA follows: TGTGCCAGCAGCCTCCTGGGGACGGATGAGCAGTTCTTC. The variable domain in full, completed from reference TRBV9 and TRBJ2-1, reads DSGVTQTPKHLITATGQRVTLRCSPRSGDLSVYWYQQSLDQGLQFLIQYYNGEERAKGNILERFSAQQFPDLHSELNLSSLELGDSALYFCASSLLGTDEQFFGPGTRLTVL.

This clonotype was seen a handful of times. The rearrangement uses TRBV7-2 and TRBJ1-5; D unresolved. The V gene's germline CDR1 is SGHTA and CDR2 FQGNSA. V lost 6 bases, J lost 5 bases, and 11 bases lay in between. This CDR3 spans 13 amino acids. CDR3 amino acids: CASSKTDYQPQHF. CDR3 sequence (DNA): TGTGCCAGCAGTAAGACGGACTATCAGCCCCAGCATTTT. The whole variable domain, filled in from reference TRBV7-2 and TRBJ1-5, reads GAGVSQSPSNKVTEKGKDVELRCDPISGHTALYWYRQSLGQGLEFLIYFQGNSAPDKSGLPSDRFSAERTGGSVSTLTIQRTQQEDSAVYLCASSKTDYQPQHFGDGTRLSIL.

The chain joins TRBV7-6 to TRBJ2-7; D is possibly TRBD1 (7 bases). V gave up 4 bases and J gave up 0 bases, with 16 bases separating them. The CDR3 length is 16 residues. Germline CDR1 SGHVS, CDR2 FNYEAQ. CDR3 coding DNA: TGTGCCAGCAGCTCGACCCAGGGGGGAAACTCCTACGAGCAGTACTTC. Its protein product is CASSSTQGGNSYEQYF.

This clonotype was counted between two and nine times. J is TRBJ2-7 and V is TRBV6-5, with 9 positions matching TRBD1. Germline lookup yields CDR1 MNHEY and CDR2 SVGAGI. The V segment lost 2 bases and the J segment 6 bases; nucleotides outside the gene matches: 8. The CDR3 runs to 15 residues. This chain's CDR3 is CASSYVGQGSGEQYF. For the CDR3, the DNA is TGTGCCAGCAGTTACGTGGGACAGGGAAGCGGCGAGCAGTACTTC.

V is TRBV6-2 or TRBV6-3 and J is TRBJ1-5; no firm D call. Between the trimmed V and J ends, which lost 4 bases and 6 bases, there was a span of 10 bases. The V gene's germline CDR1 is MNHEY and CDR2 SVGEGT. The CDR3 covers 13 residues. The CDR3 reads CASSWRASQPQHF. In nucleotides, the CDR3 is TGTGCCAGCAGTTGGAGGGCAAGTCAGCCCCAGCATTTT.

The CDR3 region is CASSPGLAGGPGPDTQYF. CDR3 in DNA: TGTGCCAGCAGCCCTGGACTAGCGGGAGGGCCGGGCCCAGATACGCAGTATTTT. V gene TRBV12-3 or TRBV12-4 combines with J gene TRBJ2-3, with TRBD2 matching 15 bases. The CDR3 spans 18 residues. The ends lost 6 bases at V and 4 bases at J; junction bases unmatched: 11.

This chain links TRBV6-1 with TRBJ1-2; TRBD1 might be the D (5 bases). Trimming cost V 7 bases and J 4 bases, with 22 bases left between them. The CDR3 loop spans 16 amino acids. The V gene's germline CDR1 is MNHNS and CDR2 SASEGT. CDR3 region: CASNPRGILRVYGYTF. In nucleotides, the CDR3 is TGTGCCAGCAACCCGCGGGGCATTTTGAGGGTCTATGGCTACACCTTC.

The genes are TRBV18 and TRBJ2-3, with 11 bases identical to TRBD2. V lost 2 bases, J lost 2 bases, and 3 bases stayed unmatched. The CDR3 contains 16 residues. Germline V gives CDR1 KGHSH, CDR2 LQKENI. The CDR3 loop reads CASSPISGGATDTQYF. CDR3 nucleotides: TGTGCCAGCTCACCAATTAGCGGGGGGGCCACAGATACGCAGTATTTT. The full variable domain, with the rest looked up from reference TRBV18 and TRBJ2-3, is NAGVMQNPRHLVRRRGQEARLRCSPMKGHSHVYWYRQLPEEGLKFMVYLQKENIIDESGMPKERFSAEFPKEGPSILRIQQVVRGDSAAYFCASSPISGGATDTQYFGPGTRLTVL.

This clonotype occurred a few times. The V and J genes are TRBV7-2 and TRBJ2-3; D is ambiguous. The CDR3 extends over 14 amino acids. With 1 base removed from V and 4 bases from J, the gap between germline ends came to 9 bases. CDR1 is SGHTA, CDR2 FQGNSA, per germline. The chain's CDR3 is CASSLGVGPDTQYF. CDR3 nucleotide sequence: TGTGCCAGCAGCTTAGGAGTGGGCCCAGATACGCAGTATTTT. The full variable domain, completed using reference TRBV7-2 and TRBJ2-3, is GAGVSQSPSNKVTEKGKDVELRCDPISGHTALYWYRQSLGQGLEFLIYFQGNSAPDKSGLPSDRFSAERTGGSVSTLTIQRTQQEDSAVYLCASSLGVGPDTQYFGPGTRLTVL.

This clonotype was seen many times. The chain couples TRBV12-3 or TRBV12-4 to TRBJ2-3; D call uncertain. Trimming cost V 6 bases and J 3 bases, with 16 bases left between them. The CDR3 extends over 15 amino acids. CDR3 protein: CASSLQLVGTDTQYF. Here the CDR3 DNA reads TGTGCCAGCAGCCTCCAGCTCGTAGGGACAGATACGCAGTATTTT.

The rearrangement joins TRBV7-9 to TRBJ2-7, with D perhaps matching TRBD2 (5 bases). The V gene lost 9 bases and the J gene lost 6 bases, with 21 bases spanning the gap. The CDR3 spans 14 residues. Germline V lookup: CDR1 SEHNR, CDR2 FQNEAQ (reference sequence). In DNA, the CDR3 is TGTGCCAGTGCTCCTTTCAAAGCGGTGGGCGAGCAGTACTTC. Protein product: CASAPFKAVGEQYF.

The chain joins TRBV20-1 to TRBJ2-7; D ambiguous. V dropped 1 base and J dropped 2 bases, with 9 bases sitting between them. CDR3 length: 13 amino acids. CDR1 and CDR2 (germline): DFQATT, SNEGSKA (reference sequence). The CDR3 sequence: CSARVGATYEQYF. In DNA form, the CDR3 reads TGCAGTGCTAGAGTCGGCGCTACCTACGAGCAGTACTTC.

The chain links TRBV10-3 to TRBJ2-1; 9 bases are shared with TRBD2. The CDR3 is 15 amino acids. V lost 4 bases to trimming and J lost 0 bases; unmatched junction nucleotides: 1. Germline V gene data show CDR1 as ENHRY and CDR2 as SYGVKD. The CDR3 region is CAISGLADSYNEQFF. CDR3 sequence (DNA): TGTGCCATCAGTGGACTAGCGGACTCCTACAATGAGCAGTTCTTC.

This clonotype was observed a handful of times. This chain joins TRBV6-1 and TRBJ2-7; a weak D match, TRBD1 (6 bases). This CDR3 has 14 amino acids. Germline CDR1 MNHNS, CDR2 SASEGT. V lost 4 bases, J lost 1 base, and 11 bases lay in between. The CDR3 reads CASSANGQSYEQYF. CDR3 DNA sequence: TGTGCCAGCAGTGCCAATGGACAGTCCTACGAGCAGTACTTC.

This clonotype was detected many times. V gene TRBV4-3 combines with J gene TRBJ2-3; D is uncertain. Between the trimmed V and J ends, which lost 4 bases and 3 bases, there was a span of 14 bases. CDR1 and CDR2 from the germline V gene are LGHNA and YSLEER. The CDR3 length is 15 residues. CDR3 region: CASSPDPRGTDTQYF. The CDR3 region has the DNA TGCGCCAGCAGCCCGGACCCTCGTGGGACAGATACGCAGTATTTT.

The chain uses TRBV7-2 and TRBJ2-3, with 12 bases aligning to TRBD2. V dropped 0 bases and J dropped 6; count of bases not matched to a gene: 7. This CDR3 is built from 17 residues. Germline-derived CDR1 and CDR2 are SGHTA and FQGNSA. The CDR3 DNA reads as TGTGCCAGCAGCTTAGCGGGGGCTAGCGGGAGGGAGGATACGCAGTATTTT. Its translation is CASSLAGASGREDTQYF.

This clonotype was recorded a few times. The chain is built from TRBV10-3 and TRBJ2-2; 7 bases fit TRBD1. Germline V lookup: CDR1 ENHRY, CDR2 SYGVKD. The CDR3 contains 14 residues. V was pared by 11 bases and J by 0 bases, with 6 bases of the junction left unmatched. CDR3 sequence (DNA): TGTGCCTCGAGGACAGGATCGAACACCGGGGAGCTGTTTTTT. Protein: CASRTGSNTGELFF.

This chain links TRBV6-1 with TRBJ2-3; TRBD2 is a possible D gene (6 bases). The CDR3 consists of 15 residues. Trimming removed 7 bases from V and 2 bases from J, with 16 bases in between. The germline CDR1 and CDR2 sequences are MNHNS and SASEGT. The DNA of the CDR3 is TGTGCCAGCACCCGAAAGGAGCGGGCCACAGATACGCAGTATTTT. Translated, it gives CASTRKERATDTQYF.

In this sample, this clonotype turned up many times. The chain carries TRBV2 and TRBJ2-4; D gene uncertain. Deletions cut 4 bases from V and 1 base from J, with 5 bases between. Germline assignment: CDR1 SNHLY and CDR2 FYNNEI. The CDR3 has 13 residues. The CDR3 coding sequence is TGTGCCAGCAGTGGGCTGGCCAAAAACATTCAGTACTTC. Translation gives CASSGLAKNIQYF.